The sequence of this T cell receptor (beta chain) was determined in a study of beta chain features in type 1 diabetes. Study observations and caveats: Small HLA sub-analyses could not settle whether HLA shapes TCRB rearrangement. Type 1 diabetes patients had TCRB CDR3s that were shorter (moderately but significantly so) in all four CD4+ subsets.

In its sample, this clone was seen a few times. The antigen remains undetermined. V was pared by 5 bases and J by 2 bases, with 5 bases of the junction left unmatched. The CDR3 extends over 15 amino acids. Germline loops: CDR1 SEHNR, CDR2 FQNEAQ (reference sequence). CD4+ naive, central memory, regulatory and stem cell-like memory subsets were isolated by sorting on CD45RO/CCR7/CD25/CD127/CD95/CD27. Isolated RNA was reverse transcribed in full, so expressed TCRB transcripts were sequenced. The repertoire was sequenced with immunoSEQ multiplex PCR; TCRdb's copy has only in-frame clones and lacks some. Found here are 640,000 or so clones, about 14% of them singletons; the top ten hold approximately 0.042%.

The V call is TRBV7-9, the J call TRBJ2-3, with TRBD2 matching over 9 bases. Sequencing was carried out using naive CD4+ T cells from blood. The sequence came from a man aged 18 to 35 with type 1 diabetes. The CDR3 sequence: CASSPGLASTDTQYF. CDR3 nucleotides: TGTGCCAGCAGCCCCGGACTAGCGTCCACAGATACGCAGTATTTT.